The 26 T cell receptor beta chains in this list originate from one sample, sequenced in a study of cytomegalovirus exposure and HLA in healthy donors. The PCR used 60 Vbeta and 13 Jbeta primers. Sequenced by immunoSEQ multiplex PCR; TCRdb stores in-frame clones only, minus some. The table records some 180,000 clones, roughly 72% of them present only once. The source material was PBMCs. These receptors were collected from a man aged 30-40 years in good health and CMV-seronegative.

The chain is built from TRBV11-3 and TRBJ1-1, with D tentatively TRBD1 (6 bases). V shed 0 bases and J shed 3 bases, with 11 bases lying between them. CDR1 and CDR2 from the germline V gene are SGHNT and YENEEA. The CDR3 runs to 15 residues. The CDR3 DNA sequence: TGTGCCAGCAGCTTAGATCTCGCAGGGGACACTGAAGCTTTCTTT. Translating it yields CASSLDLAGDTEAFF.

The chain recombines TRBV27 with TRBJ1-5; 10 positions match TRBD1. Per the germline V gene, CDR1 is MNHEY and CDR2 is SMNVEV (reference sequence). The junction had 5 bases not matched to a gene; V was cut back by 5 bases and J by 1 base. This CDR3 is 16 amino acids long. The DNA of the CDR3 is TGTGCCAGCAGTCCGGACAGGGGGGCCAGCAATCAGCCCCAGCATTTT. It encodes CASSPDRGASNQPQHF.

The CDR3 sequence is CASSLFTGTGTMRYTF. DNA for the CDR3: TGTGCCAGCAGCTTGTTTACCGGGACAGGGACGATGCGCTACACCTTC. The J gene is TRBJ1-2, the V gene TRBV5-5; 9 nucleotides match TRBD1. The CDR3 has 16 amino acids. V lost 1 base and J lost 9; bases outside the gene matches: 13. The germline V gene encodes CDR1 SGHKS and CDR2 YYEKEE (reference sequence).

The genes are TRBV5-6 and TRBJ2-5; unclear D gene. The CDR3 runs 15 residues. V was pared by 3 bases and J by 1 base, with 13 bases between. CDR1 SGHDT and CDR2 YYEEEE come from the germline V gene. Written as DNA, the CDR3 is TGTGCCAGCAGCTGGAGACCTGCGACCCAAGAGACCCAGTACTTC. This codes for CASSWRPATQETQYF. The variable domain in full, completed from reference TRBV5-6 and TRBJ2-5, reads DAGVTQSPTHLIKTRGQQVTLRCSPKSGHDTVSWYQQALGQGPQFIFQYYEEEERQRGNFPDRFSGHQFPNYSSELNVNALLLGDSALYLCASSWRPATQETQYFGPGTRLLVL.

The V call is TRBV20-1, the J call TRBJ2-3; D gene ambiguous. The length of the CDR3 is 10 residues. V dropped 2 bases and J dropped 5 bases, with 2 bases sitting between them. Germline V gene lookup returns CDR1 DFQATT and CDR2 SNEGSKA (reference sequence). The CDR3 region has the DNA TGCAGTGCTAGACGAGATACGCAGTATTTT. Its translation is CSARRDTQYF.

This clone was counted only a few times. The genes are TRBV7-9 and TRBJ2-7, with TRBD2 matching over 11 bases. Germline CDR1 reads SEHNR; CDR2 reads FQNEAQ (reference sequence). This CDR3 comprises 18 residues. Unmatched junction bases numbered 14, after V lost 5 bases and J lost 2 bases. DNA for the CDR3: TGTGCCAGCAGCCCCCAGGGTAGCGGGAGGGGGAGCCCCTACGAGCAGTACTTC. Amino acids: CASSPQGSGRGSPYEQYF.

A few counts support this clone. The gene calls are TRBV4-1 and TRBJ2-6, with D hard to call. The CDR3 contains 13 residues. V lost 7 bases and J lost 2, with 6 bases in between. The germline gives CDR1 MGHRA, CDR2 YSYEKL. CDR3 sequence (DNA): TGCGCCAGCAACAGTGCTGGGGCCAACGTCCTGACTTTC. It translates to CASNSAGANVLTF.

This rearrangement joins TRBV28 to TRBJ1-5, with 8 bases matching TRBD1. Germline CDR1 is MDHEN and CDR2 is SYDVKM. J lost 6 bases, V lost 3 bases, and 10 bases had no gene match. This CDR3 is 16 amino acids long. CDR3 DNA sequence: TGTGCCAGCAGTTTCGGCGGCAGGGGGCCAGGTCAGCCCCAGCATTTT. Protein: CASSFGGRGPGQPQHF.

The DNA of the CDR3 is TGTGCCAGCAGCTTGGTAGCGAACAATGAGCAGTTCTTC. This encodes CASSLVANNEQFF. The chain is built from TRBV5-4 and TRBJ2-1; D might be TRBD2 (5 bases). CDR3 size: 13 residues. Trimming left V 0 bases short and J 5 bases short, with 6 bases between. The V gene's germline CDR1 is SGHNT and CDR2 YYREEE (reference sequence).

V and J are TRBV9 and TRBJ2-7, with D perhaps matching TRBD1 (6 bases). V lost 3 bases and J lost 3, with 13 bases in between. Germline CDR1 is SGDLS and CDR2 is YYNGEE. The CDR3 spans 14 residues. The CDR3 spells CASSAGQFNYEQYF. In DNA form, the CDR3 reads TGTGCCAGCAGCGCTGGACAGTTTAACTACGAGCAGTACTTC. Full variable domain (outside the CDR3, taken from reference TRBV9 and TRBJ2-7): DSGVTQTPKHLITATGQRVTLRCSPRSGDLSVYWYQQSLDQGLQFLIQYYNGEERAKGNILERFSAQQFPDLHSELNLSSLELGDSALYFCASSAGQFNYEQYFGPGTRLTVT.

This sequence joins TRBV5-1 and TRBJ2-2; maybe TRBD2 (6 bases). Trimming pared 0 bases from V and 4 bases from J, leaving 16 bases between. The CDR3 has 17 amino acids. The V gene's germline CDR1 is SGHRS and CDR2 YFSETQ. CDR3 in DNA: TGCGCCAGCAGCTTGGCCTTCGGGAGAGGAATCACCGGGGAGCTGTTTTTT. This codes for CASSLAFGRGITGELFF.

The chain uses TRBV5-4 and TRBJ2-1; no clear D. The V gene lost 4 bases and the J gene lost 9 bases, with 17 bases spanning the gap. The CDR3 totals 14 residues. Germline CDR1 is SGHNT and CDR2 is YYREEE (reference sequence). Here the CDR3 reads CASSPVDVTIEQFF. In DNA form, the CDR3 reads TGTGCCAGCAGCCCCGTCGATGTCACAATTGAGCAGTTCTTC.

This clone was observed a handful of times. This chain links TRBV5-1 with TRBJ1-6; 7 bases line up with TRBD1. With 4 bases clipped from V and 7 bases from J, the junction kept 5 bases outside the gene matches. Germline CDR1 SGHRS, CDR2 YFSETQ. The length of the CDR3 is 14 residues. In DNA form, the CDR3 reads TGCGCCAGCAGCGTTACGACAGGGAATTCACCCCTCCACTTT. Protein sequence: CASSVTTGNSPLHF.

The genes are TRBV9 and TRBJ1-1; D gene uncertain. The CDR3 spans 14 residues. The V end lost 2 bases, the J end lost 5 bases, and 13 bases lay between the germline ends. Germline loops: CDR1 SGDLS, CDR2 YYNGEE. The CDR3 region is CASSVEPGRTEAFF. The DNA for the CDR3 is TGTGCCAGCAGCGTGGAACCGGGGAGAACTGAAGCTTTCTTT.

The V gene is TRBV9, the J gene TRBJ1-1; TRBD1 aligns across 7 bases. Trimming cost V 0 bases and J 3 bases; bases outside gene matches: 20. Germline CDR1 and CDR2: SGDLS and YYNGEE. This CDR3 spans 20 amino acids. This CDR3 reads CASSVDKATGVPWFYTEAFF. CDR3 in DNA: TGTGCCAGCAGCGTAGACAAAGCCACAGGGGTCCCTTGGTTCTACACTGAAGCTTTCTTT.

A word on this clone: The germline gene is not matched at one end of the junction; a read error may be the cause. This sequence joins TRBV7-9 and TRBJ2-1, with D possibly matching TRBD2 (6 bases). This CDR3 has 12 residues. CDR1 is SEHNR, CDR2 FQNEAQ, per germline (reference sequence). CDR3 DNA: TGTTCCAGCAGCTTAGCGGAGAATGAGCAGTTCTTC. Translation: CSSSLAENEQFF.

The CDR3 DNA follows: TGTGCCAGCAGGGCAATAACGATTAACTATGGCTACACCTTC. As protein: CASRAITINYGYTF. The rearrangement uses TRBV6-1 and TRBJ1-2; D gene ambiguous. This CDR3 is 14 amino acids long. Trimming pared 6 bases from V and 1 base from J, leaving 12 bases between. The germline V gene has CDR1 MNHNS and CDR2 SASEGT.

This chain uses TRBV15 with TRBJ1-3, with 7 bases matching TRBD1. CDR1 and CDR2 (germline): LNHNV, YYDKDF (reference sequence). The CDR3 is 16 residues long. V dropped 1 base and J dropped 0; count of bases not matched to a gene: 3. The CDR3 sequence: CATSRGQGNSGNTIYF. The CDR3 DNA reads as TGTGCCACCAGCAGAGGACAGGGAAACTCTGGAAACACCATATATTTT.

The V call is TRBV2, the J call TRBJ1-2; TRBD1 matches 7 bases. The CDR3 runs 14 residues. V shed 5 bases, J shed 7 bases, and the junction held 10 bases outside the gene matches. The germline gives CDR1 SNHLY, CDR2 FYNNEI. The CDR3 DNA follows: TGTGCCAGCAGTCGGGACAGCCAGAGGGGTGGCTACACCTTC. It yields the protein CASSRDSQRGGYTF.

The rearrangement links TRBV21-1 to TRBJ2-7; the D call in the table, TRBD2, was not verified against the DNA. TRBV21-1 is designated a pseudogene. The CDR3 loop spans 21 amino acids. The CDR3: CASSKKKRGLAGDWVSYEQYF. CDR3 DNA: TGTGCCAGCAGCAAAAAAAAGCGAGGACTAGCGGGAGATTGGGTGTCCTACGAGCAGTACTTC.

The chain joins TRBV7-9 to TRBJ2-3; 8 bases are a match to TRBD1. Per germline, CDR1 SEHNR and CDR2 FQNEAQ (reference sequence). The junction had 4 bases not matched to a gene; V was cut back by 4 bases and J by 1 base. The CDR3 totals 15 residues. CDR3 sequence (DNA): TGTGCCAGCAGCTCAGGACAGGGCGGCACAGATACGCAGTATTTT. This encodes CASSSGQGGTDTQYF.

This sequence joins TRBV4-2 and TRBJ1-5; 11 bases agree with TRBD1. The ends lost 3 bases at V and 4 bases at J; junction bases unmatched: 11. The CDR3 is made up of 18 amino acids. Germline CDR1 and CDR2: LGHNA and YNFKEQ. This chain's CDR3 is CASSQWGQGGILNQPQHF. CDR3 sequence (DNA): TGTGCCAGCAGCCAGTGGGGACAGGGGGGGATCCTTAATCAGCCCCAGCATTTT.

The rearrangement links TRBV27 to TRBJ1-5; the match to TRBD1 covers 10 bases. The V and J ends lost 3 bases and 5 bases, in that order; junction bases with no gene match: 1. This CDR3 contains 14 residues. Germline lookup yields CDR1 MNHEY and CDR2 SMNVEV (reference sequence). CDR3 protein: CASSFGQGDQPQHF. CDR3 DNA sequence: TGTGCCAGCAGTTTTGGACAGGGGGATCAGCCCCAGCATTTT.

V is TRBV15 and J is TRBJ2-7; D might be TRBD1 (6 bases). Germline V gene sequence: CDR1 LNHNV, CDR2 YYDKDF (reference sequence). V gave up 1 base and J gave up 4 bases, with 11 bases separating them. The CDR3 runs to 14 residues. The CDR3 nucleotides read TGTGCCACCAGCAGAGGCAGGGGACGGTACGAGCAGTACTTC. It codes for CATSRGRGRYEQYF.

V and J are TRBV9 and TRBJ2-5; 9 bases map to TRBD2. J was trimmed by 4 bases and V by 0 bases; bases with no gene match: 7. This CDR3 comprises 16 residues. Germline V lookup: CDR1 SGDLS, CDR2 YYNGEE. In DNA, the CDR3 is TGTGCCAGCAGCGTAGCTGGCGGGAGGGCCGTAGAGACCCAGTACTTC. Protein product: CASSVAGGRAVETQYF.

The J gene is TRBJ1-1, the V gene TRBV7-9, with a possible D match to TRBD1 (5 bases). The CDR3 extends over 15 amino acids. Trimming removed 6 bases from V and 6 bases from J, with 20 bases in between. Looked up from germline, CDR1 is SEHNR and CDR2 is FQNEAQ (reference sequence). The CDR3 nucleotides read TGTGCCAGCAGGTTTAGGGCGGGGGGAATCCCTGAAGCTTTCTTT. Translating gives CASRFRAGGIPEAFF.